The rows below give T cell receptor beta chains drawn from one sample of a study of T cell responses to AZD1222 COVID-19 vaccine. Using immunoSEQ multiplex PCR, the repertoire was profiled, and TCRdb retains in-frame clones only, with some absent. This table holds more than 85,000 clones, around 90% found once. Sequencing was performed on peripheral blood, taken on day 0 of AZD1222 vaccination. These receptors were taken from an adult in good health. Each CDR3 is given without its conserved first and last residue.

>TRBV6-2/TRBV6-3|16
ASSYRVGLRYPYNEQF
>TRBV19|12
ASSRGYQNTEAF
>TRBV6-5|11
ASSLSRSTEAF
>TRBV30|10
AWNWGAGELF
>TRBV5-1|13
ASSMTSGLTDTQY
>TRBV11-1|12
ASRRTSGVDEQF
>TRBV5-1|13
ASSQGQGASSPLH
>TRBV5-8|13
ASSLRGFVTDTQY
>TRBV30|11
AWSAQSDTEAF
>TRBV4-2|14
ASSYGDSPSTGELF
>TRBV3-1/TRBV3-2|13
ASSPGQSSYNEQF
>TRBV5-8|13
ASSSGQGSNQPQH
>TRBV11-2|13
ASSFDRVGNTEAF
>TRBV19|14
ASSPQLAGTYNEQF
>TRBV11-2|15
ASSLGSVGYSDNEQF
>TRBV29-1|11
SAFDRVVEKLF
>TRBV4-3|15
ASSQALTGSGANVLT
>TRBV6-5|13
ASSLSFGVGYGYT
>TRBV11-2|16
ASSLRPRGGPDTGELF
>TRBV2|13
ASSEAAGVWNEQF
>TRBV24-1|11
ATSDPVSGEAF
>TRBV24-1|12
ATSGAGANNEQF
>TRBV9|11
ASSRTPADTQY
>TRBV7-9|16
ASSLGGTSGASSYEQY
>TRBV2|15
ASSDPGLALAKNIQY
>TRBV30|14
ACLTGSGMNTGELF
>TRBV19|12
ASSISHLNTEAF
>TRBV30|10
ASTGGFTEAF